The present T cell receptor beta chain was sequenced within a study of cytomegalovirus exposure and HLA in healthy donors. Study summary: Around 80 million unique TCRs from HLA-typed donors were held in an early data release. Study-wide results and caveats: Roughly even sequencing depth across donors was the assumption behind the presence/absence analyses. The investigators catalogued 150 or so TCR beta chains as cytomegalovirus-associated. According to a later analysis, most TCR beta chains associated with CMV appeared HLA-restricted.

Germline loops: CDR1 SGHRS, CDR2 YFSETQ. V gave up 2 bases and J gave up 4 bases, with 12 bases separating them. The CDR3 loop spans 14 amino acids. Researchers ran the PCR with 60 Vbeta and 13 Jbeta primers. The data were produced by immunoSEQ multiplex PCR, yet TCRdb's version contains in-frame clones alone and is incomplete. The sample shows about 130,000 clones, over 60% of them seen only once. About this clone: Its target is unknown.

The clonotype was recovered from a young man in good health and CMV-seronegative. Sample: PBMCs. The rearrangement links TRBV5-1 to TRBJ1-1, with D possibly being TRBD1 (6 bases). The CDR3 is CASSFGTSPTEAFF. CDR3 nucleotides: TGCGCCAGCAGCTTCGGGACAAGCCCCACTGAAGCTTTCTTT.